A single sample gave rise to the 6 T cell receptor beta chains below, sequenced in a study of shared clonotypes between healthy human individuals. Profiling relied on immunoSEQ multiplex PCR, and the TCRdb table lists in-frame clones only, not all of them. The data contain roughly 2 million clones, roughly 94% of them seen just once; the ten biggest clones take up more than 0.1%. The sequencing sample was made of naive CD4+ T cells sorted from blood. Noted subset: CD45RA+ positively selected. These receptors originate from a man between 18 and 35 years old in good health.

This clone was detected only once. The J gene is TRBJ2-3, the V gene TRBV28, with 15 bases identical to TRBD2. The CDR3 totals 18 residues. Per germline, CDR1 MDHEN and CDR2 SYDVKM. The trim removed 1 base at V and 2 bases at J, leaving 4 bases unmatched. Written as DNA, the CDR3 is TGTGCCAGCAGTTTATTGAGGACTAGCGGGGGGGCCACAGATACGCAGTATTTT. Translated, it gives CASSLLRTSGGATDTQYF.

The chain's CDR3 is CASSVPTSGLYNEQFF. The CDR3 region has the DNA TGTGCCAGCAGCGTACCCACTAGCGGTTTATACAATGAGCAGTTCTTC. The chain combines TRBV5-4 with TRBJ2-1, with 8 bases lining up with TRBD2. Germline CDR1 SGHNT, CDR2 YYREEE (reference sequence). The CDR3 length is 16 residues. The V segment lost 4 bases and the J segment 4 bases; nucleotides outside the gene matches: 10.

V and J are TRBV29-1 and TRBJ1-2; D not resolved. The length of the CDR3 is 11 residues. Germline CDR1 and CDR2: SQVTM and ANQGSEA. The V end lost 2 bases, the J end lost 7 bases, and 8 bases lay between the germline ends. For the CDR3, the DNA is TGCAGCGTTGAAAAGGCCGTTGGCTACACCTTC. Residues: CSVEKAVGYTF.

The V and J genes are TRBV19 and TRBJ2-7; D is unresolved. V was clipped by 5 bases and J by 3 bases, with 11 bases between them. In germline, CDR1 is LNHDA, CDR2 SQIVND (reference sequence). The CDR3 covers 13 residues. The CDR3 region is CASSWVGDYEQYF. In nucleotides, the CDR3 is TGTGCCAGTAGTTGGGTAGGAGACTACGAGCAGTACTTC.

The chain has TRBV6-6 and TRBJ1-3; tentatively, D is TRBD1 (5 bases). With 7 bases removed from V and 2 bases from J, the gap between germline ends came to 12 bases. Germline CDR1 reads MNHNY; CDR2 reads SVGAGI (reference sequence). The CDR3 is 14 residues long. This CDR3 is CASTQGYPGNTIYF. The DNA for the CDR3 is TGTGCCAGCACCCAGGGATATCCTGGAAACACCATATATTTT.

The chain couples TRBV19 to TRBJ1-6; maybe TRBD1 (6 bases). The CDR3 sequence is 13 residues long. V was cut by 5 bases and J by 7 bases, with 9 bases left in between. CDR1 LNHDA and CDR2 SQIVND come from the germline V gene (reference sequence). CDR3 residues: CASSATGNSPLHF. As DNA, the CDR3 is TGTGCCAGTAGTGCGACAGGAAATTCACCCCTCCACTTT.